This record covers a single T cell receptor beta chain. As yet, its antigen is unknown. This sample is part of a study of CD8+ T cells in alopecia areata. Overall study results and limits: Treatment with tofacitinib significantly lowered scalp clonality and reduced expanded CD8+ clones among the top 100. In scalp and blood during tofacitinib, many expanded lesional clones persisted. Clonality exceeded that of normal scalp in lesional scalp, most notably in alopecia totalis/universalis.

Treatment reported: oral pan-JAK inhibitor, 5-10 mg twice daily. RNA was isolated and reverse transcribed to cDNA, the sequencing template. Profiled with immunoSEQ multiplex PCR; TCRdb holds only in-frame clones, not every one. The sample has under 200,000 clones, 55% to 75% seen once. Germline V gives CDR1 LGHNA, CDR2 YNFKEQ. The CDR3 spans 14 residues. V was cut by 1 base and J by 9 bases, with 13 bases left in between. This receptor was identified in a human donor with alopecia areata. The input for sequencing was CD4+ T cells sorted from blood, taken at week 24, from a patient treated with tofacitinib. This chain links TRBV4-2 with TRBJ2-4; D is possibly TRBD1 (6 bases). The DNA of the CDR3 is TGTGCCAGCAGCCAAGGGGCAGGGGCGATCATTCAGTACTTC. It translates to CASSQGAGAIIQYF.